One sample yielded the 15 T cell receptor beta chains listed below, sequenced in a study of T-cell reconstitution after alpha-beta-depleted transplantation in children. Preparing the TCRbeta library involved the use of unique molecular identifiers. MiXCR, applied by TCRdb to the PCR reads, yields one record per CDR3 protein. Of a few hundred thousand distinct CDR3 sequences listed, about an eighth were seen once; the top ten hold over 2%. This specimen consisted of PBMCs, mostly from graft donor cells, obtained 360 days after TCRalphabeta/CD19-depleted stem cell transplant. These receptors came from a male patient between 5 and 17 years old who had a stem cell transplant for acute myeloid leukemia, so the T cells may come from the graft donor.

This chain joins TRBV11-2 and TRBJ2-1, with D uncertain. Germline V gives CDR1 SGHAT, CDR2 FQNNGV. With 1 base removed from V and 8 bases from J, the gap between germline ends came to 9 bases. The CDR3 consists of 13 residues. For the CDR3, the DNA is TGTGCCAGCAGCTTAGTTAGGCGAGATGAGCAGTTCTTC. Translating it yields CASSLVRRDEQFF.

The chain joins TRBV20-1 to TRBJ2-1, with TRBD2 identical over 12 bases. Trimming at V came to 0 bases and at J to 1 base, leaving 7 bases not matched to a gene. CDR1 DFQATT and CDR2 SNEGSKA come from the germline V gene (reference sequence). CDR3 length: 18 amino acids. In nucleotides, the CDR3 is TGCAGTGCTAGAGAGCCTAGCGGGAGGGCCACGTCCTACAATGAGCAGTTCTTC. This gives the protein CSAREPSGRATSYNEQFF.

This clonotype was recorded many times. One junction end disagrees with the germline gene, perhaps due to a read error. The chain combines TRBV30 with TRBJ2-3, with 9 bases identical to TRBD1. Germline-derived CDR1 and CDR2 are GTSNPN and SVGIG (reference sequence). CDR3 length: 12 amino acids. The chain's CDR3 is CAWREPGQGRNF. The CDR3 bases are TGTGCCTGGAGAGAACCGGGACAGGGTCGGAATTTT. Full variable domain (rest looked up from reference TRBV30 and TRBJ2-3): SQTIHQWPATLVQPVGSPLSLECTVEGTSNPNLYWYRQAAGRGLQLLFYSVGIGQISSEVPQNLSASRPQDRQFILSSKKLLLSDSGFYLCAWREPGQGRNFGPGTRLTVL.

In this sample, this clonotype turned up many times. The chain carries TRBV25-1 and TRBJ2-5; D unclear. This CDR3 contains 13 residues. Trimming removed 1 base at V and 5 bases at J, with 8 bases between. Germline CDR1 MGHDK, CDR2 SYGVNS. The CDR3, as DNA: TGTGCCAGCAGTGAATTTAGGCCCGAGACCCAGTACTTC. It codes for CASSEFRPETQYF.

This clonotype was found a few times. The chain combines TRBV10-3 with TRBJ2-5; perhaps TRBD1 as D (5 bases). This CDR3 comprises 13 residues. Between the trimmed V and J ends, which lost 4 bases and 3 bases, there was a span of 9 bases. CDR1 is ENHRY and CDR2 is SYGVKD in the germline V gene. The CDR3 sequence: CAISGLGEETQYF. The CDR3, as DNA: TGTGCCATCAGTGGGTTAGGGGAAGAGACCCAGTACTTC.

This clonotype was observed at least ten times. The genes are TRBV29-1 and TRBJ2-2; no clear D gene. In germline, CDR1 is SQVTM, CDR2 ANQGSEA. The V end lost 6 bases, the J end lost 6 bases, and 14 bases lay between the germline ends. The CDR3 totals 13 residues. The CDR3 DNA is TGCAGCGTCGTCGGTTTCGATTCCGGGGAGCTGTTTTTT. It translates to CSVVGFDSGELFF.

This clonotype has more than one count but fewer than ten. This chain joins TRBV11-1 and TRBJ2-5, with 9 bases lining up with TRBD2. The CDR3 contains 19 residues. Germline trimming cut 4 bases from V and 0 bases from J; bases unmatched to any gene: 15. Germline V gives CDR1 SGHAT, CDR2 FQDESV (reference sequence). CDR3 sequence reads: CASSSFRLADDPYQETQYF. The CDR3 DNA is TGTGCCAGCAGCTCTTTTCGACTAGCGGATGACCCGTACCAAGAGACCCAGTACTTC. Together with reference TRBV11-1 and TRBJ2-5, the CDR3 gives the full variable domain: EAEVAQSPRYKITEKSQAVAFWCDPISGHATLYWYRQILGQGPELLVQFQDESVVDDSQLPKDRFSAERLKGVDSTLKIQPAELGDSAMYLCASSSFRLADDPYQETQYFGPGTRLLVL.

This clonotype was observed a handful of times. The chain has TRBV20-1 and TRBJ2-5; 7 bases align to TRBD2. The CDR3 runs 14 residues. The V segment lost 6 bases and the J segment 2 bases; nucleotides outside the gene matches: 9. The germline CDR1 and CDR2 sequences are DFQATT and SNEGSKA (reference sequence). CDR3 sequence (DNA): TGCAGTGCCCCACGCGGTAGCGGGCAAGAGACCCAGTACTTC. This translates into CSAPRGSGQETQYF.

This sequence joins TRBV28 and TRBJ1-1, with D perhaps matching TRBD1 (6 bases). The germline CDR1 and CDR2 sequences are MDHEN and SYDVKM. V was shortened by 5 bases and J by 4 bases, with 17 bases between the two germline ends. The CDR3 runs 15 residues. CDR3 in amino acids: CASSPTGHPGTEAFF. CDR3 coding DNA: TGTGCCAGCAGTCCCACGGGACACCCGGGCACTGAAGCTTTCTTT.

This clonotype has at least ten counts. The chain has TRBV5-1 and TRBJ1-5; no clear D. The germline V gene encodes CDR1 SGHRS and CDR2 YFSETQ. The V end lost 0 bases, the J end lost 8 bases, and 15 bases lay between the germline ends. This CDR3 contains 15 residues. CDR3 in amino acids: CASSLDGVGPEPQHF. The CDR3 DNA is TGCGCCAGCAGCTTGGATGGTGTAGGACCGGAGCCCCAGCATTTT.

This clonotype was seen ten or more times. This chain links TRBV20-1 with TRBJ2-7; 10 bases match TRBD2. The V gene's germline CDR1 is DFQATT and CDR2 SNEGSKA (reference sequence). The ends lost 6 bases at V and 3 bases at J; junction bases unmatched: 8. The length of the CDR3 is 14 residues. The CDR3 region has the DNA TGCAGTGCGTTAGTAGCGGGAGGACTCTACGAGCAGTACTTC. As protein: CSALVAGGLYEQYF.

This clonotype was found many times. The chain has TRBV20-1 and TRBJ2-1; D is uncertain. The CDR3 spans 14 residues. From germline, CDR1 is DFQATT and CDR2 SNEGSKA (reference sequence). V was cut by 7 bases and J by 6 bases, with 19 bases left in between. CDR3 sequence (DNA): TGCAGTGGAGCAAGGGCGTTCAGGACCAATGAGCAGTTCTTC. This sequence encodes CSGARAFRTNEQFF.

This chain joins TRBV20-1 and TRBJ2-7, with 7 bases matching TRBD2. From germline, CDR1 is DFQATT and CDR2 SNEGSKA (reference sequence). J was trimmed by 0 bases and V by 5 bases; bases with no gene match: 10. CDR3 size: 15 residues. The CDR3 DNA follows: TGCAGTGCTCCACGGGCGGGAGCTAGCTCCTACGAGCAGTACTTC. Protein sequence: CSAPRAGASSYEQYF.

In its sample, this clonotype was seen many times. The CDR3, as DNA: TGCAGCGCCCGTGACAGGGCTCCAAACTCTGGGGCCAACGTCCTGACTTTC. It encodes CSARDRAPNSGANVLTF. V gene TRBV29-1 combines with J gene TRBJ2-6, with 7 bases aligning to TRBD1. V gave up 7 bases and J gave up 0 bases; unmatched junction bases: 12. The germline gives CDR1 SQVTM, CDR2 ANQGSEA. This CDR3 region has 17 residues.

This clonotype has a handful of counts. This sequence joins TRBV28 and TRBJ2-5, with D uncertain. This CDR3 has 18 residues. CDR1 and CDR2 from the germline V gene are MDHEN and SYDVKM. V dropped 3 bases and J dropped 0 bases, with 20 bases sitting between them. The chain's CDR3 is CASSFRLGGAFDQETQYF. The CDR3 DNA follows: TGTGCCAGCAGTTTTAGATTAGGCGGAGCATTTGACCAAGAGACCCAGTACTTC.